The 10 T cell receptor beta chains reported below all come from one sample, sequenced in a study of blood T cell repertoires in COVID-19. Here immunoSEQ multiplex PCR was the method, and the copy in TCRdb shows in-frame clones only, minus some. Among roughly 190,000 clones listed, 82% were seen once. The sample comprised peripheral blood. The receptor source for this set is an older woman with COVID-19, enrolled during active disease.

The chain recombines TRBV6-2 or TRBV6-3 with TRBJ1-1; D gene ambiguous. There are 14 residues in the CDR3. Germline values: CDR1 MNHEY, CDR2 SVGEGT. Trimming removed 7 bases from V and 5 bases from J, with 17 bases in between. CDR3 sequence: CASTPRWAQTEAFF. Written as DNA, the CDR3 is TGTGCCAGCACCCCCCGGTGGGCACAAACTGAAGCTTTCTTT.

This chain connects TRBV3-1 (or the pseudogene TRBV3-2) to TRBJ1-4; TRBD1 agrees at 8 bases. After removal of 8 bases from V and 6 bases from J, the junction contained 5 bases not matched to a gene. This CDR3 region has 13 residues. Looked up from germline, CDR1 is LGHDT and CDR2 is YNNKEL (reference sequence). CDR3 sequence reads: CASSDRVDEKLFF. CDR3 nucleotides: TGTGCCAGCTCGGACAGGGTGGATGAAAAACTGTTTTTT.

The chain combines TRBV4-2 with TRBJ2-1; possibly TRBD2 for D (5 bases). Germline loops: CDR1 LGHNA, CDR2 YNFKEQ. This CDR3 has 15 amino acids. V was shortened by 0 bases and J by 9 bases, with 15 bases between the two germline ends. CDR3 region: CASSQEYRPEVEQFF. The CDR3 DNA reads TGTGCCAGCAGCCAAGAGTATAGGCCGGAGGTTGAGCAGTTCTTC.

This rearrangement joins TRBV4-1 to TRBJ2-2, with 9 bases fitting TRBD1. Trimming cost V 0 bases and J 0 bases; bases outside gene matches: 8. This CDR3 is 19 amino acids long. CDR1 MGHRA and CDR2 YSYEKL come from the germline V gene. The CDR3 region has the DNA TGCGCCAGCAGCCAAGATATTGGGACAGGGAGAGCGAACACCGGGGAGCTGTTTTTT. Amino acid sequence: CASSQDIGTGRANTGELFF.

The chain recombines TRBV6-5 with TRBJ1-5; D is unresolved. This CDR3 contains 14 residues. The germline V and J ends were trimmed by 0 bases and 6 bases, with 9 bases remaining between them. Germline assignment: CDR1 MNHEY and CDR2 SVGAGI. The CDR3: CASSYSTGFQPQHF. The CDR3 nucleotides read TGTGCCAGCAGTTACTCGACGGGGTTTCAGCCCCAGCATTTT.

This clone was seen once. This chain uses TRBV10-3 with TRBJ2-7; maybe TRBD2 (6 bases). Trimming removed 2 bases from V and 1 base from J, with 21 bases in between. In germline, CDR1 is ENHRY, CDR2 SYGVKD. The CDR3 extends over 18 amino acids. The CDR3 reads CAISERGGLGLPSYEQYF. Written as DNA, the CDR3 is TGTGCCATCAGTGAGAGGGGAGGTCTGGGTCTTCCTTCCTACGAGCAGTACTTC.

V gene TRBV6-5 combines with J gene TRBJ1-1; the D is unclear. V was shortened by 6 bases and J by 0 bases, with 8 bases between the two germline ends. CDR1 and CDR2 (germline): MNHEY, SVGAGI. The CDR3 runs to 13 residues. CDR3 sequence (DNA): TGTGCCAGCAGGACATATATGAACACTGAAGCTTTCTTT. Translation: CASRTYMNTEAFF.

This chain connects TRBV18 to TRBJ1-2, with TRBD1 matching 7 bases. This CDR3 has 13 residues. The V gene end was trimmed by 4 bases and the J gene end by 2 bases; junction bases not matched to a gene: 1. The V gene's germline CDR1 is KGHSH and CDR2 LQKENI. The DNA for the CDR3 is TGTGCCAGCTCACGACAGGGAAACTATGGCTACACCTTC. Translating it yields CASSRQGNYGYTF.

This clone has just a few counts. The CDR3 region is CATSRDPAGAKNIQYF. In DNA form, the CDR3 reads TGTGCCACCAGCAGAGATCCAGCGGGAGCCAAAAACATTCAGTACTTC. The chain carries TRBV15 and TRBJ2-4; tentatively, D is TRBD2 (6 bases). Trimming removed 0 bases from V and 0 bases from J, with 9 bases in between. The length of the CDR3 is 16 residues. Looked up from germline, CDR1 is LNHNV and CDR2 is YYDKDF (reference sequence).

The J gene is TRBJ2-5, the V gene TRBV28; TRBD1 aligns across 10 bases. CDR3 length equals 14 residues. Losses at the gene ends were 2 bases for V and 4 bases for J; bases not matched to a gene: 1. Germline V gene sequence: CDR1 MDHEN, CDR2 SYDVKM. CDR3 coding DNA: TGTGCCAGCAGTTTAGACAGGGGGCGAGAGACCCAGTACTTC. Translation gives CASSLDRGRETQYF. Drawing the rest from reference TRBV28 and TRBJ2-5, the complete variable domain is DVKVTQSSRYLVKRTGEKVFLECVQDMDHENMFWYRQDPGLGLRLIYFSYDVKMKEKGDIPEGYSVSREKKERFSLILESASTNQTSMYLCASSLDRGRETQYFGPGTRLLVL.